These 21 T cell receptor beta chains were sequenced from one sample in a study of blood T cells in healthy people across ages. Primers used in a second PCR of about 6 to 11 cycles were a sample-barcoded 5' primer and a J-beta primer mix. TCRdb reprocessed the 5' RACE reads with MiXCR, giving one entry per CDR3 protein. Seen here are roughly 900,000 distinct CDR3 sequences, 25% to 35% observed once, and the top ten hold around 15%. Sequenced sample: blood. The receptors come from a woman older than 75 in good health.

This clonotype was observed at least ten times. This chain joins TRBV12-3 or TRBV12-4 and TRBJ2-1; TRBD1 aligns across 9 bases. Trimming at V came to 5 bases and at J to 5 bases, leaving 7 bases not matched to a gene. The CDR3 length is 15 residues. Written as DNA, the CDR3 is TGTGCCAGCAGTCCAGGGGACAGGGTAAACAATGAGCAGTTCTTC. Protein sequence: CASSPGDRVNNEQFF.

Comments on this clonotype: A much larger clonotype is one base distant, so this may be a read error. A read error is likely, as this CDR3 ends without the conserved phenylalanine or tryptophan. The rearrangement uses TRBV5-1 and TRBJ2-1; TRBD1 or TRBD2 may be the D gene (5 bases each). This CDR3 has 15 residues. The V end was cut by 4 bases, the J end by 4 bases, with 15 bases between. CDR1 and CDR2 from the germline V gene are SGHRS and YFSETQ. CDR3 sequence (DNA): TGCGCCAGCAGCCTTGACGGGGCGAAGTACAATGAGCAGTTCCTC. Residues: CASSLDGAKYNEQFL.

This clonotype has a count of ten or more. The chain carries TRBV20-1 and TRBJ2-7, with 12 bases lining up with TRBD1. V dropped 4 bases and J dropped 4; count of bases not matched to a gene: 5. Looked up from germline, CDR1 is DFQATT and CDR2 is SNEGSKA (reference sequence). The CDR3 runs 14 residues. CDR3 region: CSAKGTGGPYEQYF. CDR3 nucleotides: TGCAGTGCTAAAGGGACAGGGGGCCCATACGAGCAGTACTTC.

This clonotype came up many times. The genes are TRBV3-1 and TRBJ1-2; TRBD1 is a possible D gene (5 bases). Germline V gene sequence: CDR1 LGHDT, CDR2 YNNKEL (reference sequence). V was pared by 4 bases and J by 5 bases, with 17 bases between. CDR3 length equals 15 residues. In DNA, the CDR3 is TGTGCCAGCAGCCGAGGCCTTGGGGCGGCTTATGGCTACACCTTC. Protein: CASSRGLGAAYGYTF. The full variable domain, completed using reference TRBV3-1 and TRBJ1-2, is DTAVSQTPKYLVTQMGNDKSIKCEQNLGHDTMYWYKQDSKKFLKIMFSYNNKELIINETVPNRFSPKSPDKAHLNLHINSLELGDSAVYFCASSRGLGAAYGYTFGSGTRLTVV.

This clonotype was seen more than once but under ten times. A much larger clone is a single base away; this may be a read error. This chain joins TRBV29-1 and TRBJ2-1, with TRBD2 identical over 9 bases. Trimming took 2 bases from V and 6 from J; bases not matched to a gene: 5. The CDR3 length is 14 residues. Germline CDR1 SQVTM, CDR2 ANQGSEA. The CDR3, as DNA: TGCAGCGTTGAACCCAGCGGGGGGTGCAATGAGCAGTTCTTC. Translating gives CSVEPSGGCNEQFF.

V is TRBV20-1 and J is TRBJ2-1; 10 bases are shared with TRBD2. With V trimmed by 5 bases and J by 8 bases, 9 bases remained unmatched. The CDR3 runs to 14 residues. CDR1 is DFQATT, CDR2 SNEGSKA, per germline (reference sequence). CDR3 amino acids: CSAPLPSGGDEQFF. CDR3 bases: TGCAGTGCTCCACTCCCTAGCGGGGGAGATGAGCAGTTCTTC.

Turning to this clonotype: One base away lies a much larger clone, so this may be a sequencing read error. The V gene is TRBV7-9, the J gene TRBJ2-1, with 7 bases that match TRBD1. The germline V gene has CDR1 SEHNR and CDR2 FQNEAQ (reference sequence). There are 14 residues in the CDR3. V trimming: 4 bases; J trimming: 8 bases; junction bases outside the gene matches: 8. CDR3 residues: CASSCGQASDEQFF. CDR3 sequence (DNA): TGTGCCAGCAGCTGTGGACAGGCGAGCGATGAGCAGTTCTTC.

Details on this clonotype: The junction does not match germline at one end; this may be a read error. The chain links TRBV7-2 to TRBJ2-2; tentative D call: TRBD2 (6 bases). CDR1 is SGHTA, CDR2 FQGNSA, per germline. The CDR3 loop spans 14 amino acids. In DNA, the CDR3 is TGTGCCAGCAGCTTAGGGAGGGGATACGGGGAGCCGTTTTTT. Translating it yields CASSLGRGYGEPFF.

This clonotype occurred a few times. The chain employs TRBV6-2 or TRBV6-3 and TRBJ2-7; TRBD1 aligns across 10 bases. This CDR3 has 15 amino acids. The J segment lost 4 bases and the V segment lost 5 bases, leaving 8 bases of the junction unmatched. Germline V gene sequence: CDR1 MNHEY, CDR2 SVGEGT. Here the CDR3 reads CASSARTGGWYEQYF. The CDR3 DNA sequence: TGTGCCAGCAGTGCCAGGACAGGGGGATGGTACGAGCAGTACTTC.

The chain couples TRBV7-8 to TRBJ2-1, with D possibly matching TRBD1 (5 bases). Germline V gives CDR1 SGHVS, CDR2 FQNEAQ. Deletions cut 1 base from V and 8 bases from J, with 18 bases between. The CDR3 extends over 16 amino acids. In DNA form, the CDR3 reads TGTGCCAGCAGCTTAGAAGTTGGGCCTAAGGGGCATGAGCAGTTCTTC. It specifies CASSLEVGPKGHEQFF.

The V and J genes are TRBV5-1 and TRBJ2-2; either TRBD1 or TRBD2 may supply D (5 bases each). The germline V gene has CDR1 SGHRS and CDR2 YFSETQ. The CDR3 is 14 amino acids. V was clipped by 10 bases and J by 4 bases, with 17 bases between them. CDR3 sequence: CASGQGRGTGELFF. For the CDR3, the DNA is TGCGCCTCCGGGCAGGGTCGGGGCACCGGGGAGCTGTTTTTT.

This clonotype was seen a few times. Being one base from a much bigger clone, this may be a read error. The CDR3 sequence: CASSSGTSGRETQFF. DNA for the CDR3: TGTGCCAGCAGCTCCGGGACTAGCGGGAGAGAGACCCAGTTCTTC. The genes are TRBV7-9 and TRBJ2-1, with TRBD2 matching 14 bases. After removal of 4 bases from V and 13 bases from J, the junction contained 9 bases not matched to a gene. CDR1 is SEHNR, CDR2 FQNEAQ, per germline (reference sequence). This CDR3 is 15 amino acids long.

The V call is TRBV5-5, the J call TRBJ1-5; no clear D gene. The CDR3 totals 14 residues. The V gene lost 4 bases and the J gene lost 0 bases, with 8 bases spanning the gap. Germline V lookup: CDR1 SGHKS, CDR2 YYEKEE (reference sequence). As DNA, the CDR3 is TGTGCCAGCAGCCCATTTTCTAGCAATCAGCCCCAGCATTTT. It codes for CASSPFSSNQPQHF.

About this clonotype: With a much larger clone just one base away, this may be a read error. The CDR3 ends on some other residue instead of the conserved phenylalanine or tryptophan, so this is likely a read error. The rearrangement links TRBV5-1 to TRBJ2-5, with a tentative D call TRBD2 (7 bases). V gave up 5 bases and J gave up 2 bases, with 16 bases separating them. The CDR3 is 15 residues long. CDR1 and CDR2 from the germline V gene are SGHRS and YFSETQ. The CDR3 nucleotides are TGCGCCAGCAGGCGTCCGGGGGGCGGACAAGAGACCCAGTACATC. It translates to CASRRPGGGQETQYI.

The genes are TRBV2 and TRBJ1-1; 7 bases map to TRBD1. The J segment lost 0 bases and the V segment lost 8 bases, leaving 15 bases of the junction unmatched. The germline gives CDR1 SNHLY, CDR2 FYNNEI. The CDR3 extends over 17 amino acids. Here the CDR3 reads CASRGIGTARLNTEAFF. For the CDR3, the DNA is TGTGCCAGCCGTGGTATCGGGACAGCTAGACTGAACACTGAAGCTTTCTTT.

V is TRBV5-5 and J is TRBJ2-1, with a weak D call TRBD1 (5 bases). The CDR3 is 16 residues long. Trimming left V 0 bases short and J 4 bases short, with 14 bases between. Germline CDR1 and CDR2: SGHKS and YYEKEE (reference sequence). CDR3 coding DNA: TGTGCCAGCAGCTTGGCCTTGGGGCAGTCTTACAATGAGCAGTTCTTC. This encodes CASSLALGQSYNEQFF.

This clonotype showed up just once. This may stem from a read error, because a much larger clone lies one nucleotide away. The gene calls are TRBV6-2 or TRBV6-3 and TRBJ2-5, with 7 bases aligning to TRBD1. CDR1 is MNHEY, CDR2 SVGEGT, per germline. This CDR3 has 15 residues. The CDR3 DNA sequence: TGTGCCAACAGTAAACGGACAGGAGCTGTCGAGACCCAGTACTTC. The encoded protein is CANSKRTGAVETQYF.

About this clonotype: Given a far larger clone just one base away, this is likely a sequencing read error. The V call is TRBV5-6, the J call TRBJ2-3; perhaps TRBD1 as D (5 bases). Per germline, CDR1 SGHDT and CDR2 YYEEEE. CDR3 size: 13 residues. The CDR3, as DNA: TGTGCCAGCAGCTTGGGAACCACAGGTACGCAGTATTTT. Translating it yields CASSLGTTGTQYF. The complete variable domain, with remaining parts taken from reference TRBV5-6 and TRBJ2-3, reads DAGVTQSPTHLIKTRGQQVTLRCSPKSGHDTVSWYQQALGQGPQFIFQYYEEEERQRGNFPDRFSGHQFPNYSSELNVNALLLGDSALYLCASSLGTTGTQYFGPGTRLTVL.

As regards this clonotype: One end of the junction fails to match germline, which may point to a read error. V usage is TRBV10-1 and J usage is TRBJ1-4; TRBD1 is a possible D gene (5 bases). The CDR3 runs 15 residues. In germline, CDR1 is WNHNN, CDR2 SYGVQD (reference sequence). CDR3 coding DNA: TGCGCCAGCAGCCAGGGCAGCGCAACTAATGAAAAGCTGTTTTTT. Protein: CASSQGSATNEKLFF.

The table lists this clonotype with many counts. The CDR3 reads CASSRQGTGGRGQYF. The CDR3 DNA reads TGTGCCAGCAGTCGCCAAGGGACAGGGGGAAGAGGGCAGTACTTC. The genes are TRBV28 and TRBJ2-4, with 11 nucleotides matching TRBD1. Germline V lookup: CDR1 MDHEN, CDR2 SYDVKM. V was pared by 5 bases and J by 13 bases, with 13 bases of the junction left unmatched. The CDR3 spans 15 residues.

A single count supports this clonotype. This chain joins TRBV27 and TRBJ2-1; 14 positions match TRBD2. This CDR3 region has 16 residues. Germline CDR1 MNHEY, CDR2 SMNVEV (reference sequence). With 5 bases clipped from V and 7 bases from J, the junction kept 7 bases outside the gene matches. CDR3 in DNA: TGTGCCAGCAGTCCCAGACTAGCGGGGGGGCATAATGAGCAGTTCTTC. Its translation: CASSPRLAGGHNEQFF.